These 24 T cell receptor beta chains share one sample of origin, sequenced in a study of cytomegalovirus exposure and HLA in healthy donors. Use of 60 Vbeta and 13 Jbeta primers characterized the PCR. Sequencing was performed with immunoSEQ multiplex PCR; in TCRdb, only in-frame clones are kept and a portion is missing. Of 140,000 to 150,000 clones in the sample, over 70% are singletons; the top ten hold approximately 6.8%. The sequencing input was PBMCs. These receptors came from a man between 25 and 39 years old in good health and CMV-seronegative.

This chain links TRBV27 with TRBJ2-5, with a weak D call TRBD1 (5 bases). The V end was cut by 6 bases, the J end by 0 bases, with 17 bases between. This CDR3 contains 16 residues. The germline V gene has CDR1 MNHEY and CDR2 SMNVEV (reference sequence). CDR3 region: CASRQHGAYHQETQYF. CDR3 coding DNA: TGTGCCAGCAGACAACATGGGGCTTACCACCAAGAGACCCAGTACTTC.

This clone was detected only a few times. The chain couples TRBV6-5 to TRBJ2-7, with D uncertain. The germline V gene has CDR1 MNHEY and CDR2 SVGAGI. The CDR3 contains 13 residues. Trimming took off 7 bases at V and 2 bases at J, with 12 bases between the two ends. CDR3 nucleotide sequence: TGTGCCAGCAAAGCTGACATCCCCTACGAGCAGTACTTC. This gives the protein CASKADIPYEQYF.

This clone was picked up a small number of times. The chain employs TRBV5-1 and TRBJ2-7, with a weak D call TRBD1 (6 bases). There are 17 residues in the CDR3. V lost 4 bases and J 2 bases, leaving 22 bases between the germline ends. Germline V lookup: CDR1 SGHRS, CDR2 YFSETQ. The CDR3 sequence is CASSTASGTKNTYEQYF. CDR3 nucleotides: TGCGCCAGCAGCACTGCTTCCGGGACAAAAAACACCTACGAGCAGTACTTC.

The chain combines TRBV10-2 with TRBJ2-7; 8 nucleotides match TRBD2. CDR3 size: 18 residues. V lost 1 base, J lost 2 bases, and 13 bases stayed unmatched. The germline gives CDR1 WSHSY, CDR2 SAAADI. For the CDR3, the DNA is TGCGCCAGCAGTGAGTACATAGGGGCCGGGAGGGGCACCTACGAGCAGTACTTC. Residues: CASSEYIGAGRGTYEQYF.

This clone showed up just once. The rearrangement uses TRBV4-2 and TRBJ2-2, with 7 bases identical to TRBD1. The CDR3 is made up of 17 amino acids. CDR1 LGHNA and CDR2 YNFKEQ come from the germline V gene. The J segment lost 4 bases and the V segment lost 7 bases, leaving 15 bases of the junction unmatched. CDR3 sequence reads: CASTSKHRGEGTGELFF. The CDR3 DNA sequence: TGTGCCAGCACCTCTAAGCACAGGGGAGAAGGCACCGGGGAGCTGTTTTTT.

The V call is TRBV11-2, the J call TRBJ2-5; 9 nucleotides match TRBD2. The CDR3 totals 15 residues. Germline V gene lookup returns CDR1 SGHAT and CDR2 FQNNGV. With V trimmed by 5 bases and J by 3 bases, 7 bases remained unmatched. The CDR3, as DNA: TGTGCCAGCAGCCCCCTAGCGGGGTGGAAAGAGACCCAGTACTTC. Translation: CASSPLAGWKETQYF. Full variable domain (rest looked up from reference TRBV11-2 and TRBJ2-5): EAGVAQSPRYKIIEKRQSVAFWCNPISGHATLYWYQQILGQGPKLLIQFQNNGVVDDSQLPKDRFSAERLKGVDSTLKIQPAKLEDSAVYLCASSPLAGWKETQYFGPGTRLLVL.

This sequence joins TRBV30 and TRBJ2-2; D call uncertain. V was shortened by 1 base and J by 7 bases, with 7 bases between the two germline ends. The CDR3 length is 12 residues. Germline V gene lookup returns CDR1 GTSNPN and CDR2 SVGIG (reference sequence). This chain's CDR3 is CAWSALFGELFF. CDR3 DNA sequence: TGTGCCTGGAGTGCCTTATTCGGGGAGCTGTTTTTT.

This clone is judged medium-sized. Written as DNA, the CDR3 is TGTGCCAGCAGTTTTCGACAGGGCGGCAATCAGCCCCAGCATTTT. This gives the protein CASSFRQGGNQPQHF. The chain links TRBV28 to TRBJ1-5, with TRBD1 matching 7 bases. Germline V gives CDR1 MDHEN, CDR2 SYDVKM. After removal of 3 bases from V and 2 bases from J, the junction contained 4 bases not matched to a gene. This CDR3 spans 15 amino acids.

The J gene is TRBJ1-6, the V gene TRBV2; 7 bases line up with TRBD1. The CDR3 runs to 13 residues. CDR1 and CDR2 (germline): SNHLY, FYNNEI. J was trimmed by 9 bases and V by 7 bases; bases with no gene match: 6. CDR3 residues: CASTLRDSSPLHF. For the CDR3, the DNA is TGTGCCAGCACCCTTAGGGACAGTTCACCCCTCCACTTT.

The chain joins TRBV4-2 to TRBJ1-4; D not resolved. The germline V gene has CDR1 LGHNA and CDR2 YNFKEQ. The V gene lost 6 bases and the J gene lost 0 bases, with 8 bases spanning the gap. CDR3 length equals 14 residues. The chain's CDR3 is CASRHPATNEKLFF. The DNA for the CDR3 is TGTGCCAGCAGACACCCCGCAACTAATGAAAAACTGTTTTTT.

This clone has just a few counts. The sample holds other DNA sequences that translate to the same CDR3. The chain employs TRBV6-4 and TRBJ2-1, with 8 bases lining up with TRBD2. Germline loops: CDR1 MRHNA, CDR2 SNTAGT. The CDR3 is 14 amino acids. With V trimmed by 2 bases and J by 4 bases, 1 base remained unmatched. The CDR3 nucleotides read TGTGCCAGCAGTGACCGGGGGGGATACAATGAGCAGTTCTTC. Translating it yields CASSDRGGYNEQFF.

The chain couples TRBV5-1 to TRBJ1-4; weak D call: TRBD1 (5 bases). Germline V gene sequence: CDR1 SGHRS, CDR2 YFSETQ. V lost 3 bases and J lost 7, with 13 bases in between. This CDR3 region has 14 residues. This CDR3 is CASSSPGWGEKLFF. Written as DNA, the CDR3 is TGCGCCAGCAGCTCCCCAGGGTGGGGTGAAAAACTGTTTTTT.

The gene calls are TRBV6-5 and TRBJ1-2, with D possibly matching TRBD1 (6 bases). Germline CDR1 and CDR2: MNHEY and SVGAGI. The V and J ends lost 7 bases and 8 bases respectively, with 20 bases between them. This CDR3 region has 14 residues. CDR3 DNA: TGTGCCAGCACCCAGGGGACATCATTGGAGGGCTACACCTTC. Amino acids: CASTQGTSLEGYTF.

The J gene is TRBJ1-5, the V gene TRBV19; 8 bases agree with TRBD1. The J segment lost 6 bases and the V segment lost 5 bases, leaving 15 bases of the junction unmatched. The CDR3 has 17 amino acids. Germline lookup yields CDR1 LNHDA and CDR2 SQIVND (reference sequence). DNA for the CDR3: TGTGCCAGTAGTCCCCGGACAGGGCGTATGGGGAGTCAGCCCCAGCATTTT. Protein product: CASSPRTGRMGSQPQHF. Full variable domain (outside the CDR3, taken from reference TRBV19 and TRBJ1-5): DGGITQSPKYLFRKEGQNVTLSCEQNLNHDAMYWYRQDPGQGLRLIYYSQIVNDFQKGDIAEGYSVSREKKESFPLTVTSAQKNPTAFYLCASSPRTGRMGSQPQHFGDGTRLSIL.

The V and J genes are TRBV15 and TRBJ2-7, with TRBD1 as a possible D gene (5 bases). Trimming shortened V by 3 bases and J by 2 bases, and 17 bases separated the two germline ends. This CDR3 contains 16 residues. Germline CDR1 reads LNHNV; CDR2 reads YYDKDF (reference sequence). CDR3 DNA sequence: TGTGCCACCAGCAGGGGTTGGGGCAGGAGCACCTACGAGCAGTACTTC. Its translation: CATSRGWGRSTYEQYF.

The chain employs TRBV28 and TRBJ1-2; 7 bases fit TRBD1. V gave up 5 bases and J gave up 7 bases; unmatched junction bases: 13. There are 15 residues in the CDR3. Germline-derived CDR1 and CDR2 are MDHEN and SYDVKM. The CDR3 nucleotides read TGTGCCAGCAGTCACCCCGGGACAGAGCCCCTTGGCTACACCTTC. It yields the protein CASSHPGTEPLGYTF.

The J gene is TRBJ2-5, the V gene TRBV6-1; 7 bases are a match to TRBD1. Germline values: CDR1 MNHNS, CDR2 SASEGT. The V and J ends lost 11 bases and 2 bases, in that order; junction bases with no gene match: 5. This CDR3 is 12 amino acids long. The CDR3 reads CAGDSTQETQYF. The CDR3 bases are TGTGCCGGGGACAGTACTCAAGAGACCCAGTACTTC.

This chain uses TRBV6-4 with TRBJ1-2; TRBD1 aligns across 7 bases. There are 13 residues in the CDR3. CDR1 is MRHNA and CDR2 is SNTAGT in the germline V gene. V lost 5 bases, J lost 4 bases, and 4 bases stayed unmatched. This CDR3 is CASSTTGTYGYTF. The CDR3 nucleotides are TGTGCCAGCAGTACGACAGGGACCTATGGCTACACCTTC.

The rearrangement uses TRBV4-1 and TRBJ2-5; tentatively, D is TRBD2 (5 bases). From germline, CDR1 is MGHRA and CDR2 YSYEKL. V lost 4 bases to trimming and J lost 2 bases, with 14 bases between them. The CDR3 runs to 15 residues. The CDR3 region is CASSRTGISQETQYF. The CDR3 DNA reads TGCGCCAGCAGCCGAACCGGGATCTCACAAGAGACCCAGTACTTC.

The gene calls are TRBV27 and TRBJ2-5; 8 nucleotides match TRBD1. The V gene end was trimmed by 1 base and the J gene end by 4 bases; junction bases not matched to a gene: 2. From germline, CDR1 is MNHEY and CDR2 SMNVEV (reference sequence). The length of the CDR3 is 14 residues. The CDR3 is CASSLLDRGETQYF. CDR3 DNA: TGTGCCAGCAGTTTATTAGACAGGGGAGAGACCCAGTACTTC.

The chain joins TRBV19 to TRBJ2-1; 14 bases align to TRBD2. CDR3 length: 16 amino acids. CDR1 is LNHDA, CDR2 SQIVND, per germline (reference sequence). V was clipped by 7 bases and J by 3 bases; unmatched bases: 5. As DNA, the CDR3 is TGTGCCAGTAACCCGGGACTAGCGGGAGTCTACAATGAGCAGTTCTTC. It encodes CASNPGLAGVYNEQFF.

The CDR3 DNA sequence: TGTGCCCTGGGTGACGCGGGGGGGCAGGAGACCCAGTACTTC. Translation gives CALGDAGGQETQYF. V usage is TRBV6-5 and J usage is TRBJ2-5, with 9 bases matching TRBD2. The CDR3 spans 14 residues. Germline assignment: CDR1 MNHEY and CDR2 SVGAGI. V shed 11 bases, J shed 5 bases, and the junction held 12 bases outside the gene matches.

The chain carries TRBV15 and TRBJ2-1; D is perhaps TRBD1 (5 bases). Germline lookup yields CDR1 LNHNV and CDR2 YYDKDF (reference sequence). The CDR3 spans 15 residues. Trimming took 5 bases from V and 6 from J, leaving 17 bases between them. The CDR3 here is CATSSWKGELNEQFF. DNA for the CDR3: TGTGCCACCAGCTCCTGGAAAGGGGAACTCAATGAGCAGTTCTTC. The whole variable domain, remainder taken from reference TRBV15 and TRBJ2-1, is DAMVIQNPRYQVTQFGKPVTLSCSQTLNHNVMYWYQQKSSQAPKLLFHYYDKDFNNEADTPDNFQSRRPNTSFCFLDIRSPGLGDTAMYLCATSSWKGELNEQFFGPGTRLTVL.

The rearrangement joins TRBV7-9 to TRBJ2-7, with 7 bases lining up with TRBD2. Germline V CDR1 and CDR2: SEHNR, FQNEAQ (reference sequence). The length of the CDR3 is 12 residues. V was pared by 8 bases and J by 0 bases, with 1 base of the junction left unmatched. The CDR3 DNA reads TGTGCCAGCGGGAGGGACTCCTACGAGCAGTACTTC. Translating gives CASGRDSYEQYF. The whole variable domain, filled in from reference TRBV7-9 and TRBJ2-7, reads DTGVSQNPRHKITKRGQNVTFRCDPISEHNRLYWYRQTLGQGPEFLTYFQNEAQLEKSRLLSDRFSAERPKGSFSTLEIQRTEQGDSAMYLCASGRDSYEQYFGPGTRLTVT.